Each of the 8 T cell receptor beta chains below was sequenced from the same sample in a study of long-term antiretroviral therapy in people with HIV. Running of the v3.0 immunoSEQ assay took place at survey level. Data came from immunoSEQ multiplex PCR; TCRdb stores just in-frame clones and leaves some out. The sample records more than 20,000 clones, 81% being singletons. The sample consisted of unsorted PBMCs, taken at the start of antiretroviral therapy, before treatment. These receptors were obtained from a woman aged 18-29 years with HIV.

This chain uses TRBV5-8 with TRBJ1-5, with D unclear. The CDR3 is made up of 14 amino acids. CDR1 and CDR2 (germline): SGHTS, YDEGEE. Trimming pared 0 bases from V and 5 bases from J, leaving 9 bases between. The CDR3 here is CASSLGQPDQPQHF. The CDR3 DNA is TGTGCCAGCAGCTTGGGGCAACCAGATCAGCCCCAGCATTTT.

The V gene is TRBV19, the J gene TRBJ2-1; D is undetermined. Trimming shortened V by 3 bases and J by 4 bases, and 10 bases separated the two germline ends. Germline lookup yields CDR1 LNHDA and CDR2 SQIVND (reference sequence). CDR3 length: 14 residues. This CDR3 reads CASSMGSSYNEQFF. The CDR3 coding sequence is TGTGCCAGTAGTATGGGCTCCAGTTACAATGAGCAGTTCTTC.

V and J are TRBV15 and TRBJ2-5; possible D gene TRBD2, 5 bases. CDR3 length equals 15 residues. Trimming took 1 base from V and 4 from J, leaving 13 bases between them. CDR1 LNHNV and CDR2 YYDKDF come from the germline V gene (reference sequence). CDR3 DNA: TGTGCCACCAGCAGAGCTAGCCCGGACGTAGAGACCCAGTACTTC. Amino acids: CATSRASPDVETQYF.

This clone has just one count. The genes are TRBV28 and TRBJ2-5; 10 bases align to TRBD1. The CDR3 has 14 residues. V trimming: 6 bases; J trimming: 2 bases; junction bases outside the gene matches: 3. Germline CDR1 is MDHEN and CDR2 is SYDVKM. In nucleotides, the CDR3 is TGTGCCAGCAGAGAGGACAGGGGGCAAGAGACCCAGTACTTC. This codes for CASREDRGQETQYF.

Only a few counts were recorded for this clone. V is TRBV27 and J is TRBJ2-7; unclear D gene. Trimming removed 8 bases from V and 1 base from J, with 12 bases in between. Germline CDR1 MNHEY, CDR2 SMNVEV (reference sequence). CDR3 length: 13 residues. CDR3: CASGPTGSYEQYF. Here the CDR3 DNA reads TGTGCCAGCGGACCCACTGGTTCCTACGAGCAGTACTTC.

There are a few counts of this clone. The V call is TRBV6-1, the J call TRBJ2-7; 8 positions match TRBD1. This CDR3 spans 15 amino acids. Germline V lookup: CDR1 MNHNS, CDR2 SASEGT. Germline trimming cut 2 bases from V and 5 bases from J; bases unmatched to any gene: 8. The CDR3 region has the DNA TGTGCCAGCAGTGAATGGAGGACAGGGTCCCACGAGCAGTACTTC. It codes for CASSEWRTGSHEQYF.

The chain has TRBV14 and TRBJ1-2; D might be TRBD1 (6 bases). Trimming shortened V by 4 bases and J by 4 bases, and 16 bases separated the two germline ends. The CDR3 extends over 15 amino acids. Germline V gene sequence: CDR1 SGHDN, CDR2 FVKESK. The CDR3 DNA sequence: TGTGCCAGCAGCCCGAGAGACAGGACGGTCTATGGCTACACCTTC. Translation gives CASSPRDRTVYGYTF. The full variable domain, its missing parts supplied by reference TRBV14 and TRBJ1-2, is EAGVTQFPSHSVIEKGQTVTLRCDPISGHDNLYWYRRVMGKEIKFLLHFVKESKQDESGMPNNRFLAERTGGTYSTLKVQPAELEDSGVYFCASSPRDRTVYGYTFGSGTRLTVV.

J is TRBJ2-2 and V is TRBV13, with D unresolved. CDR1 and CDR2 from the germline V gene are PRHDT and FYEKMQ (reference sequence). V was shortened by 5 bases and J by 1 base, with 8 bases between the two germline ends. This CDR3 spans 14 amino acids. DNA of the CDR3: TGTGCCAGCAGCCTGACGGAGAACACCGGGGAGCTGTTTTTT. Translating it yields CASSLTENTGELFF.